A selection of T cell receptor beta chains follows, all from one sample in a study of cytomegalovirus exposure and HLA in healthy donors. This table comes from immunoSEQ multiplex PCR, and its TCRdb copy is limited to in-frame clones, with some not included. The data hold around 92,000 clones, with over 70% observed a single time. The sequenced sample consisted of PBMCs. The source is a girl aged 2 to 10 in good health and CMV-seropositive. Both conserved end residues are part of each CDR3. Each record gives: V gene, clone size, J gene, D gene, CDR3 DNA, CDR3 protein. A D gene is named only where the DNA matches it firmly. Clone size appears in some rows only: once, few, many, or a class for an expanded clone.

TRBV27,.,TRBJ1-2,.,TGTGCCAGCAGTTTGGTCCCCGAGCTTGGCTACACCTTC,CASSLVPELGYTF
TRBV7-2,once,TRBJ2-2,TRBD1,TGTGCCAGCAGCACCAACGCCAGGGGGCTAGCCGGGGAGCTGTTTTTT,CASSTNARGLAGELFF
TRBV21-1,few,TRBJ2-1,.,TGTGCCAGCAACTTCCGGGACTCTCGTTCCTACAATGAGCAGTTCTTC,CASNFRDSRSYNEQFF
TRBV7-3,.,TRBJ1-1,.,TGTGCCAGCAGCTTACAGGGCTCCACTGAAGCTTTCTTT,CASSLQGSTEAFF
TRBV6-1,few,TRBJ1-1,.,TGTGCCAGCAGTGAAGGCGAGAACACTGAAGCTTTCTTT,CASSEGENTEAFF
TRBV27,.,TRBJ2-7,.,TGTGCCAGCAGTTTACGACAAATTAGCTCCTACGAGCAGTACTTC,CASSLRQISSYEQYF
TRBV30,.,TRBJ2-5,.,TGTGCCTCATCTTATGGGGCCCAAGAGACCCAGTACTTC,CASSYGAQETQYF
TRBV13,.,TRBJ2-7,TRBD1,TGTGCCAGCAGCCGGCGCGGGACAGGGCCCAGCGAGCAGTACTTC,CASSRRGTGPSEQYF
TRBV19,.,TRBJ2-1,TRBD2,TGTGCCAGTAGTATTAAGCGGGAGACTGAGCAGTTCTTC,CASSIKRETEQFF
TRBV25-1,.,TRBJ2-3,.,TGTGCCAGCAGTGAACGGGGAGCACCTAGCACAGATACGCAGTATTTT,CASSERGAPSTDTQYF
TRBV30,.,TRBJ2-7,.,TGTGCCTGGAGTCTAACCGAGGGCGAGCAGTACTTC,CAWSLTEGEQYF
TRBV20-1,few,TRBJ2-7,TRBD1,TGCAGTGGCCAGGGGGCCTACGAGCAGTACTTC,CSGQGAYEQYF
TRBV6-5,.,TRBJ2-7,TRBD1,TGTGCCAGCACCAAGGGACAGACCTACGAGCAGTACTTC,CASTKGQTYEQYF
TRBV30,once,TRBJ1-3,.,TGTGCCTGTAGACCTCCAGGGTACTCTGGAAACACCATATATTTT,CACRPPGYSGNTIYF
TRBV28,few,TRBJ2-1,TRBD1,TGTGCCAGCACCTCGGGCGACAGGGGGCGAGGTGAGCAGTTCTTC,CASTSGDRGRGEQFF
TRBV11-2,.,TRBJ1-3,.,TGTGCCAGCAGCTCCGGGTGGGCTGGAAACACCATATATTTT,CASSSGWAGNTIYF
TRBV19,once,TRBJ2-5,.,TGTGCCAGTAGTCCCCCCCTTCAAGAGACCCAGTACTTC,CASSPPLQETQYF
TRBV7-2,once,TRBJ1-1,.,TGTGCCAGCAGCTCTTTGACAGCCAACACTGAAGCTTTCTTT,CASSSLTANTEAFF
TRBV30,.,TRBJ1-1,TRBD1,TGTGCCGGTGGGACAGGGGCTAATATGAACACTGAAGCTTTCTTT,CAGGTGANMNTEAFF
TRBV13,.,TRBJ1-4,.,TGTGCCAGCAGCTTAGAGGGATGGGGCCCAACAACTAATGAAAAACTGTTTTTT,CASSLEGWGPTTNEKLFF
TRBV5-4,few,TRBJ2-2,.,TGTGCCAGCAGCCTACCGGGAGCCGGGGAGCTGTTTTTT,CASSLPGAGELFF
TRBV29-1,few,TRBJ1-1,.,TGCAGCACCACAGGACAGTTGAACACTGAAGCTTTCTTT,CSTTGQLNTEAFF
TRBV6-5,.,TRBJ2-7,TRBD1,TGTGCCAGCAAGAAACTTGGGACAGGGCCCTACGAGCAGTACTTC,CASKKLGTGPYEQYF
TRBV4-2,.,TRBJ1-2,TRBD1,TGTGCCAGCAGCCAAGATCCCGGGACAGATAACTATGGCTACACCTTC,CASSQDPGTDNYGYTF
TRBV29-1,.,TRBJ1-1,TRBD1,TGCAGCGTTCTCCCCGGACAGGGGCGATCTGAAGCTTTCTTT,CSVLPGQGRSEAFF
TRBV7-2,once,TRBJ2-7,TRBD2,TGTGCCAGCAGCTACCAAGCGGGAGCGGGGTACGAGCAGTACTTC,CASSYQAGAGYEQYF
TRBV28,few,TRBJ2-7,.,TGTGCCAGCAGTCTGCGAGGGGGTGGTTTTGATTACGAGCAGTACTTC,CASSLRGGGFDYEQYF
TRBV28,.,TRBJ2-1,.,TGTGCCAGCACCCCAATCCCAGGATCTGTGAATGAGCAGTTCTTC,CASTPIPGSVNEQFF
TRBV19,.,TRBJ2-2,TRBD1,TGTGCCAGTAAAGCGACAGGGCCCTCTCCCGGGGAGCTGTTTTTT,CASKATGPSPGELFF
TRBV18,.,TRBJ2-1,TRBD1,TGTGCCAGCTCACAGGACAGGGAAGGAGAGCAGTTCTTC,CASSQDREGEQFF
TRBV6-4,.,TRBJ2-3,.,TGTGCCAGCAGTGATCTGGCGGGTTCTAGCACAGATACGCAGTATTTT,CASSDLAGSSTDTQYF
TRBV19,.,TRBJ2-1,.,TGTGCCAGTAGTATGACAGTTAATGAGCAGTTCTTC,CASSMTVNEQFF
TRBV4-3,.,TRBJ2-7,.,TGCGCCAGCAGCCAGTTTCCCCCGGTCGGCGAGCAGTACTTC,CASSQFPPVGEQYF
TRBV30,.,TRBJ1-5,.,TGTGCCTGGAATGAGGGAGGCGCTCAGCCCCAGCATTTT,CAWNEGGAQPQHF
TRBV7-3,.,TRBJ2-2,.,TGTGCCAGCAGCTTAAGGGGACTGGGGAACACCGGGGAGCTGTTTTTT,CASSLRGLGNTGELFF
TRBV18,.,TRBJ2-7,TRBD2,TGTGCCAGCTCACCACCGTTGAGGGAGGGGCAGTACTTC,CASSPPLREGQYF
TRBV5-5,.,TRBJ1-5,.,TGTGCCAGCAGCCCGGACACGAATCAGCCCCAGCATTTT,CASSPDTNQPQHF
TRBV5-5,.,TRBJ1-4,.,TGTGCCAGCGGGGGCTCGGTGGGCGGCGAAAAACTGTTTTTT,CASGGSVGGEKLFF
TRBV6-5,few,TRBJ1-1,.,TGTGCCAGCAGTTCTAGGGGCAGGGCAGGGCTCACTGAAGCTTTCTTT,CASSSRGRAGLTEAFF
TRBV28,.,TRBJ1-5,.,TGTGCCAGCAGTTTAGAGGTTGGGGGGAATCATCTATATGGAGGGGATCAGCCCCAGCATTTT,CASSLEVGGNHLYGGDQPQHF
TRBV7-2,few,TRBJ2-1,TRBD1,TGTGCCAGCAGCTTAGCGATATGGCAGGGGGCCTACAATGAGCAGTTCTTC,CASSLAIWQGAYNEQFF
TRBV18,.,TRBJ2-7,.,TGTGCCAGCTCAGGGAACAGGGTCAACGAGCAGTACTTC,CASSGNRVNEQYF
TRBV7-2,.,TRBJ2-7,.,TGTGCCAGCAGCCTCTCCTACGAGCAGTACTTC,CASSLSYEQYF
TRBV6-5,once,TRBJ1-4,TRBD1,TGTGCCAGCAGACCAGGGGGTACTAATGAAAAACTGTTTTTT,CASRPGGTNEKLFF
TRBV5-1,few,TRBJ1-5,TRBD1,TGCGCCAGCAGCTTGGCGGGGACAGGGTATCAGCCCCAGCATTTT,CASSLAGTGYQPQHF
TRBV30,.,TRBJ1-2,TRBD1,TGTGCCTGGAGCTACAGGGGTGGGTATGGCTACACCTTC,CAWSYRGGYGYTF
TRBV19,.,TRBJ1-2,.,TGTGCTTCCCTAGGCAGGGATAGTAACTATGGCTACACCTTC,CASLGRDSNYGYTF
TRBV7-9,.,TRBJ2-7,.,TGTGCCAGCCAGTATGCAGGGATGGACGAGCAGTACTTC,CASQYAGMDEQYF
TRBV5-1,.,TRBJ2-1,TRBD2,TGCGCCAGCTCATTACCGGGACTAGCGGGAGGAAGTGAGCAGTTCTTC,CASSLPGLAGGSEQFF
TRBV14,.,TRBJ1-3,.,TGTGCCAGCAGCCTTCTCCCCGCTGGAAACACCATATATTTT,CASSLLPAGNTIYF
TRBV28,.,TRBJ2-3,TRBD2,TGTGCCAGCACAGAAGCGGGAGGGATCCCAGATACGCAGTATTTT,CASTEAGGIPDTQYF
TRBV29-1,.,TRBJ1-1,.,TGCAGCGTTGATCGGGGTGCGAACACTGAAGCTTTCTTT,CSVDRGANTEAFF
TRBV28,.,TRBJ2-7,TRBD1,TGTGCCAGCAGTTTTCCAGGGGGCCCCTACGAGCAGTACTTC,CASSFPGGPYEQYF
TRBV7-9,.,TRBJ2-3,.,TGTGCCAGCAGCGCGGCGGGGAATACGCAGTATTTT,CASSAAGNTQYF